These 32 T cell receptor beta chains were all obtained from the same sample, sequenced in a study of T cells in Graves' hyperthyroidism and ophthalmopathy. RNA transcripts yielded amplified TCR beta CDR3 regions. The primer set for the first-round RT-PCR of the TCR CDR3 was HTBI. TCRdb re-called the multiplex PCR reads through MiXCR, storing one row per CDR3 protein. In the table there are approximately 610,000 distinct CDR3 sequences, approximately 16% of which are singletons. Sequences were obtained from blood. These receptors were taken from a young woman with Graves' hyperthyroidism.

This clonotype has a handful of counts. CDR3: CASSRTGHNEKLFF. The CDR3 coding sequence is TGTGCCAGCAGTCGGACAGGGCATAATGAAAAACTGTTTTTT. The chain links TRBV12-3 or TRBV12-4 to TRBJ1-4; 8 bases match TRBD1. J lost 4 bases, V lost 5 bases, and 3 bases had no gene match. The CDR3 is 14 residues long.

This clonotype was recorded at least ten times. V usage is TRBV20-1 and J usage is TRBJ2-3, with 9 bases fitting TRBD1. The CDR3 totals 15 residues. The J segment lost 3 bases and the V segment lost 0 bases, leaving 4 bases of the junction unmatched. Germline V CDR1 and CDR2: DFQATT, SNEGSKA (reference sequence). The DNA for the CDR3 is TGCAGTGCTAGAGATCTCGGACAGGGGACAGATACGCAGTATTTT. Translated: CSARDLGQGTDTQYF.

The chain links TRBV25-1 to TRBJ2-7, with a weak D call TRBD1 (7 bases). Germline V gene lookup returns CDR1 MGHDK and CDR2 SYGVNS. The CDR3 spans 17 residues. Trimming cost V 1 base and J 5 bases, with 21 bases left between them. The CDR3 region is CASSESGARQGRHEQYF. CDR3 in DNA: TGTGCCAGCAGTGAATCGGGAGCCCGACAGGGACGGCACGAGCAGTACTTC.

This clonotype has at least ten counts. This chain joins TRBV7-8 and TRBJ2-1; D not certain. Germline values: CDR1 SGHVS, CDR2 FQNEAQ. The V and J ends lost 3 bases and 10 bases respectively, with 22 bases between them. This CDR3 is built from 16 residues. The CDR3 loop is CASSFRFGRIVGEQFF. DNA of the CDR3: TGTGCCAGCAGCTTTCGGTTCGGAAGAATAGTCGGGGAGCAGTTCTTC.

This clonotype was detected ten times or more. The CDR3 region has the DNA TGTGCCAGCAGCTTAGATCCAGCCCCTAGCGACAATGAGCAGTTCTTC. It is translated as CASSLDPAPSDNEQFF. V and J are TRBV11-2 and TRBJ2-1; D might be TRBD2 (6 bases). Germline V gene sequence: CDR1 SGHAT, CDR2 FQNNGV. This CDR3 spans 16 amino acids. Trimming took 0 bases from V and 5 from J, leaving 14 bases between them.

This clonotype was detected only a few times. The gene calls are TRBV6-2 or TRBV6-3 and TRBJ1-2; D is perhaps TRBD1 (5 bases). The length of the CDR3 is 14 residues. The germline gives CDR1 MNHEY, CDR2 SVGEGT. V was clipped by 2 bases and J by 7 bases, with 14 bases between them. The CDR3 loop is CASSYGGKLAGYTF. The DNA of the CDR3 is TGTGCCAGCAGTTACGGGGGAAAGCTCGCTGGCTACACCTTC.

This chain joins TRBV28 and TRBJ2-1; TRBD1 might be the D (6 bases). This CDR3 region has 12 residues. The V end was cut by 2 bases, the J end by 10 bases, with 9 bases between. Germline-derived CDR1 and CDR2 are MDHEN and SYDVKM. CDR3: CASSLEGVEQFF. The CDR3 nucleotides read TGTGCCAGCAGTTTAGAGGGGGTCGAGCAGTTCTTC.

The genes are TRBV19 and TRBJ1-4; 7 nucleotides align to TRBD1. The CDR3 sequence is 15 residues long. Losses at the gene ends were 6 bases for V and 4 bases for J; bases not matched to a gene: 8. Germline lookup yields CDR1 LNHDA and CDR2 SQIVND (reference sequence). This chain's CDR3 is CASSGRGGVNEKLFF. The CDR3 bases are TGTGCCAGTAGCGGAAGAGGGGGCGTTAATGAAAAACTGTTTTTT.

In its sample, this clonotype was seen a few times. The J gene is TRBJ1-6, the V gene TRBV11-2; 7 bases map to TRBD1. CDR3 length: 18 residues. With V trimmed by 1 base and J by 6 bases, 12 bases remained unmatched. CDR1 is SGHAT, CDR2 FQNNGV, per germline. This CDR3 is CASSLAPFKRDSNSPLHF. The DNA for the CDR3 is TGTGCCAGCAGCTTAGCGCCTTTCAAGAGGGACAGTAATTCACCCCTCCACTTT.

This chain joins TRBV7-9 and TRBJ2-7; D is uncertain. Germline CDR1 and CDR2: SEHNR and FQNEAQ (reference sequence). CDR3 length: 15 amino acids. V gave up 2 bases and J gave up 3 bases, with 14 bases separating them. The CDR3 nucleotides are TGTGCCAGCAGCTTACCCGGATCGCCTTTCTACGAGCAGTACTTC. Protein sequence: CASSLPGSPFYEQYF. Looking up the rest from reference TRBV7-9 and TRBJ2-7 gives the full variable domain: DTGVSQNPRHKITKRGQNVTFRCDPISEHNRLYWYRQTLGQGPEFLTYFQNEAQLEKSRLLSDRFSAERPKGSFSTLEIQRTEQGDSAMYLCASSLPGSPFYEQYFGPGTRLTVT.

This clonotype occurred many times. The chain is built from TRBV7-2 and TRBJ2-7; D call uncertain. Trimming left V 1 base short and J 0 bases short, with 7 bases between. The germline gives CDR1 SGHTA, CDR2 FQGNSA. This CDR3 region has 14 residues. In DNA form, the CDR3 reads TGTGCCAGCAGCTTAGAGTTGGGCTCCTACGAGCAGTACTTC. Protein sequence: CASSLELGSYEQYF.

This clonotype was recorded a few times. The chain is built from TRBV18 and TRBJ1-2; possible D gene TRBD1, 5 bases. The CDR3 totals 15 residues. Germline V lookup: CDR1 KGHSH, CDR2 LQKENI. The ends were cut back, 5 bases at V and 1 base at J, with 14 bases in the middle. The CDR3 spells CASSKQDLLNYGYTF. For the CDR3, the DNA is TGTGCCAGCTCAAAACAGGATCTTCTTAACTATGGCTACACCTTC.

The chain links TRBV20-1 to TRBJ2-1; 7 bases fit TRBD1. Looked up from germline, CDR1 is DFQATT and CDR2 is SNEGSKA (reference sequence). After removal of 0 bases from V and 4 bases from J, the junction contained 6 bases not matched to a gene. The CDR3 totals 15 residues. The CDR3 DNA follows: TGCAGTGCTAGAGATGCAAGGACAGGTTACAATGAGCAGTTCTTC. Translated, it gives CSARDARTGYNEQFF.

The chain has TRBV9 and TRBJ1-4, with TRBD1 matching 7 bases. The germline V gene has CDR1 SGDLS and CDR2 YYNGEE. The V segment lost 4 bases and the J segment 4 bases; nucleotides outside the gene matches: 7. CDR3 length equals 15 residues. CDR3: CASSLQTGINEKLFF. CDR3 nucleotides: TGTGCCAGCAGCCTACAGACAGGGATTAATGAAAAACTGTTTTTT.

This clonotype occurred a few times. This sequence joins TRBV4-1 and TRBJ2-1; D is unresolved. Germline V gene data show CDR1 as MGHRA and CDR2 as YSYEKL. The V gene lost 1 base and the J gene lost 4 bases, with 5 bases spanning the gap. This CDR3 has 13 residues. The CDR3 reads CASSQVSYNEQFF. The CDR3 DNA reads as TGCGCCAGCAGCCAAGTGTCGTACAATGAGCAGTTCTTC.

This clonotype was recorded many times. The chain joins TRBV12-3 or TRBV12-4 to TRBJ2-1; 9 nucleotides match TRBD2. The CDR3 covers 15 residues. Trimming at V came to 5 bases and at J to 2 bases, leaving 4 bases not matched to a gene. CDR3 in DNA: TGTGCCAGCAGTCCGAGCGGGAGGCCCTACAATGAGCAGTTCTTC. It specifies CASSPSGRPYNEQFF.

In this sample, this clonotype turned up many times. The chain couples TRBV2 to TRBJ2-7; 10 positions agree with TRBD1. J gave up 3 bases and V 6 bases, and 8 bases lay outside the gene matches. CDR1 is SNHLY and CDR2 is FYNNEI in the germline V gene. The CDR3 has 15 residues. CDR3 sequence (DNA): TGTGCCAGCAGGGCCGGGACAGGGGTGATCTACGAGCAGTACTTC. This encodes CASRAGTGVIYEQYF.

This clonotype came up many times. The chain has TRBV12-3 or TRBV12-4 and TRBJ1-4; the match to TRBD1 covers 7 bases. Germline trimming cut 6 bases from V and 7 bases from J; bases unmatched to any gene: 8. This CDR3 is 14 amino acids long. CDR3 amino acids: CASSLGQTLEKLFF. The DNA for the CDR3 is TGTGCCAGCAGCCTGGGACAGACGCTTGAAAAACTGTTTTTT.

This clonotype was recorded at least ten times. The rearrangement joins TRBV7-2 to TRBJ2-7, with 16 bases fitting TRBD2. This CDR3 contains 19 residues. Germline V gene lookup returns CDR1 SGHTA and CDR2 FQGNSA. V trimming: 5 bases; J trimming: 2 bases; junction bases outside the gene matches: 12. The CDR3 reads CASSRRPGTSGRVAYEQYF. Written as DNA, the CDR3 is TGTGCCAGCAGCCGACGACCCGGGACTAGCGGGAGGGTTGCCTACGAGCAGTACTTC. Full variable domain (missing parts from reference TRBV7-2 and TRBJ2-7): GAGVSQSPSNKVTEKGKDVELRCDPISGHTALYWYRQSLGQGLEFLIYFQGNSAPDKSGLPSDRFSAERTGGSVSTLTIQRTQQEDSAVYLCASSRRPGTSGRVAYEQYFGPGTRLTVT.

On this clonotype: This may come from a read error, since a much larger clone is one base off. V and J are TRBV5-1 and TRBJ1-1; perhaps TRBD1 as D (5 bases). CDR3 length equals 15 residues. Germline CDR1 and CDR2: SGHRS and YFSETQ. CDR3 amino acids: CTSSLAGTANTEAFF. The CDR3 region has the DNA TGCACCAGCAGCTTGGCCGGGACGGCGAACACTGAAGCTTTCTTT.

This clonotype was seen repeatedly, ten times or more. This chain links TRBV6-1 with TRBJ2-7; D gene ambiguous. The CDR3 extends over 11 amino acids. The germline gives CDR1 MNHNS, CDR2 SASEGT. V shed 7 bases and J shed 4 bases, with 8 bases lying between them. This CDR3 is CASTRNYEQYF. The DNA of the CDR3 is TGTGCCAGCACTAGGAATTACGAGCAGTACTTC.

This clonotype was observed at least ten times. V usage is TRBV18 and J usage is TRBJ2-7, with D perhaps matching TRBD1 (6 bases). V lost 8 bases, J lost 2 bases, and 13 bases lay in between. Germline assignment: CDR1 KGHSH and CDR2 LQKENI. This CDR3 region has 13 residues. This CDR3 is CASSPRGTYEQYF. CDR3 in DNA: TGTGCCAGCAGCCCTAGGGGGACCTACGAGCAGTACTTC.

The V and J genes are TRBV3-1 and TRBJ2-7, with TRBD1 as a possible D gene (6 bases). This CDR3 contains 15 residues. Looked up from germline, CDR1 is LGHDT and CDR2 is YNNKEL (reference sequence). The V end lost 4 bases, the J end lost 5 bases, and 18 bases lay between the germline ends. The CDR3 DNA follows: TGTGCCAGCAGCCGGACCAGACAGGCCCACCACGAGCAGTACTTC. It specifies CASSRTRQAHHEQYF.

This clonotype was observed at least ten times. The chain has TRBV2 and TRBJ2-1; D is ambiguous. Trimming left V 2 bases short and J 8 bases short, with 7 bases between. This CDR3 spans 12 amino acids. CDR1 is SNHLY and CDR2 is FYNNEI in the germline V gene. The CDR3 loop reads CASSEKWDEQFF. For the CDR3, the DNA is TGTGCCAGCAGTGAAAAATGGGATGAGCAGTTCTTC.

Concerning this clonotype: A much bigger clone sits one base away, suggesting this may be a read error. The CDR3 spells CASSSNCYGYTF. DNA of the CDR3: TGTGCCAGCAGCTCCAATTGCTATGGCTACACCTTC. The chain carries TRBV11-2 and TRBJ1-2; no clear D. V lost 4 bases and J 4 bases, leaving 7 bases between the germline ends. Germline V gene data show CDR1 as SGHAT and CDR2 as FQNNGV. The CDR3 runs to 12 residues.

This clonotype has only one observation. One base away lies a much larger clone, so this may be a sequencing read error. In DNA, the CDR3 is TGTGCCAGCAGGGACAGGGGCTCTGGCTACACCTTC. This encodes CASRDRGSGYTF. This chain uses TRBV27 with TRBJ1-2; 9 bases are a match to TRBD1. Germline CDR1 MNHEY, CDR2 SMNVEV (reference sequence). CDR3 length: 12 amino acids. V shed 6 bases, J shed 7 bases, and the junction held 3 bases outside the gene matches.

The rearrangement joins TRBV20-1 to TRBJ1-3; possible D gene TRBD1, 5 bases. The V end lost 0 bases, the J end lost 1 base, and 13 bases lay between the germline ends. The CDR3 length is 16 residues. CDR1 and CDR2 (germline): DFQATT, SNEGSKA (reference sequence). CDR3 protein: CSARDGADWSGNTIYF. CDR3 DNA: TGCAGTGCTAGAGATGGGGCTGACTGGTCTGGAAACACCATATATTTT.

This clonotype was observed at least ten times. The chain joins TRBV20-1 to TRBJ2-5, with D uncertain. Germline V gene lookup returns CDR1 DFQATT and CDR2 SNEGSKA (reference sequence). The CDR3 runs 15 residues. Trimming took off 0 bases at V and 0 bases at J, with 11 bases between the two ends. CDR3 residues: CSARDRQKNQETQYF. DNA of the CDR3: TGCAGTGCTAGAGATCGCCAGAAGAACCAAGAGACCCAGTACTTC.

This clonotype has only a few counts. The chain links TRBV27 to TRBJ1-1; D possibly corresponds to TRBD1 (5 bases). Germline CDR1 is MNHEY and CDR2 is SMNVEV (reference sequence). The CDR3 has 14 amino acids. Trimming left V 3 bases short and J 3 bases short, with 11 bases between. CDR3 in DNA: TGTGCCAGCAGTTTGTCTTTCAGGGACACTGAAGCTTTCTTT. The encoded protein is CASSLSFRDTEAFF.

This clonotype appeared many times. The chain uses TRBV7-2 and TRBJ2-3; D not certain. This CDR3 region has 13 residues. Germline V lookup: CDR1 SGHTA, CDR2 FQGNSA. V lost 5 bases and J lost 5, with 11 bases in between. CDR3 in amino acids: CASSDSRRDTQYF. The CDR3 coding sequence is TGTGCCAGCAGCGACTCGCGCCGAGATACGCAGTATTTT.

The chain links TRBV19 to TRBJ2-1, with 9 bases fitting TRBD2. The CDR3 loop spans 17 amino acids. Per the germline V gene, CDR1 is LNHDA and CDR2 is SQIVND (reference sequence). Losses at the gene ends were 3 bases for V and 0 bases for J; bases not matched to a gene: 6. The CDR3 sequence is CASSIFLAGSSYNEQFF. CDR3 DNA sequence: TGTGCCAGTAGTATTTTTCTAGCGGGGAGCTCCTACAATGAGCAGTTCTTC.

V and J are TRBV20-1 and TRBJ2-7; TRBD1 aligns across 9 bases. Germline CDR1 reads DFQATT; CDR2 reads SNEGSKA (reference sequence). J gave up 7 bases and V 3 bases, and 7 bases lay outside the gene matches. The CDR3 has 13 amino acids. The CDR3 is CSAREQGAGEQYF. CDR3 bases: TGCAGTGCTAGGGAACAGGGGGCAGGGGAGCAGTACTTC.